The TCR beta chain described here comes from a study of shared clonotypes between healthy human individuals. Study-wide findings and caveats: Naive subsets usually exceeded memory subsets in estimated richness. Rarefaction exposed incomplete sorted-subset sequencing despite large depth.

Note on this clone: Its antigen is as yet unknown.

The ends were cut back, 10 bases at V and 0 bases at J, with 10 bases in the middle. The CDR3 is made up of 13 amino acids. Germline CDR1 and CDR2: MNHEY and SVGAGI. Libraries were prepared by immunoSEQ multiplex PCR; TCRdb keeps only in-frame clonotypes and omits some of them. The table includes about 2 million clones, 95% detected once. The sample comprised naive CD4+ T cells sorted from blood. Subset specified: CD45RA+ positively selected. The receptor was derived from a man younger than 30 in good health. The chain combines TRBV6-5 with TRBJ1-5; D unclear. In DNA form, the CDR3 reads TGTGCCACCAGAAGAAATAGCAATCAGCCCCAGCATTTT. Protein: CATRRNSNQPQHF.